These 21 T cell receptor beta chains came from one sample sequenced in a study of cytomegalovirus exposure and HLA in healthy donors. The study ran its PCR with 60 Vbeta and 13 Jbeta primers. The method was immunoSEQ multiplex PCR; TCRdb's version includes in-frame clones alone and lacks a portion of them. The sample lists 120,000 or so clones, under 80% occurring once. The sample comprised PBMCs. The origin of the receptors is a man in his sixties in good health and CMV-seropositive.

The chain is built from TRBV4-1 and TRBJ1-2; weak D call: TRBD1 (6 bases). The CDR3 contains 17 residues. CDR1 is MGHRA and CDR2 is YSYEKL in the germline V gene. Trimming cost V 1 base and J 5 bases, with 20 bases left between them. The CDR3 loop reads CASSQVDSYGVGYGYTF. The CDR3 DNA reads TGCGCCAGCAGCCAAGTGGACAGTTATGGGGTTGGATATGGCTACACCTTC.

The chain has TRBV11-2 and TRBJ1-2; 7 bases are a match to TRBD1. CDR1 and CDR2 from the germline V gene are SGHAT and FQNNGV. This CDR3 contains 16 residues. Unmatched junction bases numbered 10, after V lost 2 bases and J lost 4 bases. The CDR3 DNA is TGTGCCAGCAGCTTAACCCGACAGGGCCGGGTCTATGGCTACACCTTC. It specifies CASSLTRQGRVYGYTF.

The gene calls are TRBV29-1 and TRBJ1-1; D perhaps matches TRBD1 (6 bases). Germline CDR1 SQVTM, CDR2 ANQGSEA. This CDR3 is built from 12 residues. The CDR3 region has the DNA TGCAGGAGGCGGGGGGCCCACACTGAAGCTTTCTTT. Amino acid sequence: CRRRGAHTEAFF.

V is TRBV9 and J is TRBJ2-1; TRBD1 is a possible D gene (7 bases). The V end lost 5 bases, the J end lost 2 bases, and 14 bases lay between the germline ends. The CDR3 spans 15 residues. Germline CDR1 reads SGDLS; CDR2 reads YYNGEE. The CDR3 DNA is TGTGCCAGCAGAAAGGGGGCGGGGACCTACAATGAGCAGTTCTTC. Its translation: CASRKGAGTYNEQFF.

The genes are TRBV7-6 and TRBJ2-5, with D tentatively TRBD1 (5 bases). This CDR3 has 15 residues. V was shortened by 1 base and J by 4 bases, with 13 bases between the two germline ends. Germline CDR1 and CDR2: SGHVS and FNYEAQ. The CDR3 protein is CASSLVGAVGETQYF. CDR3 sequence (DNA): TGTGCCAGCAGCTTAGTTGGGGCTGTTGGAGAGACCCAGTACTTC.

The chain recombines TRBV2 with TRBJ1-2; no reliable D call. Germline CDR1 and CDR2: SNHLY and FYNNEI. V lost 4 bases and J 3 bases, leaving 12 bases between the germline ends. The CDR3 covers 14 residues. The CDR3 here is CASSVGVGDYGYTF. The CDR3 DNA reads as TGTGCCAGCAGTGTCGGGGTAGGAGACTATGGCTACACCTTC.

The chain joins TRBV2 to TRBJ2-2, with 8 bases lining up with TRBD1. CDR3 length: 17 amino acids. In germline, CDR1 is SNHLY, CDR2 FYNNEI. With V trimmed by 6 bases and J by 6 bases, 15 bases remained unmatched. CDR3 residues: CASSLRAGQGWSGELFF. The CDR3 bases are TGTGCCAGCAGCCTTCGGGCTGGACAGGGTTGGTCCGGGGAGCTGTTTTTT. The full variable domain, with the rest looked up from reference TRBV2 and TRBJ2-2, is EPEVTQTPSHQVTQMGQEVILRCVPISNHLYFYWYRQILGQKVEFLVSFYNNEISEKSEIFDDQFSVERPDGSNFTLKIRSTKLEDSAMYFCASSLRAGQGWSGELFFGEGSRLTVL.

This clone showed up just a few times. The V and J genes are TRBV6-4 and TRBJ2-3; 11 bases align to TRBD2. The junction had 5 bases not matched to a gene; V was cut back by 3 bases and J by 3 bases. The CDR3 covers 16 residues. Per germline, CDR1 MRHNA and CDR2 SNTAGT. CDR3 nucleotides: TGTGCCAGCAGTGAGGCTAGCGGGGGGACAACAGATACGCAGTATTTT. As protein: CASSEASGGTTDTQYF.

The chain uses TRBV30 and TRBJ1-1; D remains unclear. V lost 7 bases and J lost 4, with 16 bases in between. CDR1 and CDR2 (germline): GTSNPN, SVGIG (reference sequence). The CDR3 sequence is 13 residues long. The CDR3 loop reads CASPGESGTEAFF. The CDR3 region has the DNA TGTGCCTCGCCCGGGGAATCGGGCACTGAAGCTTTCTTT.

This clone was seen a handful of times. The CDR3 bases are TGTGCCAGCAGCTCTCCCCGGGGACAGCTCACCGGGGAGCTGTTTTTT. Translation: CASSSPRGQLTGELFF. The V call is TRBV11-2, the J call TRBJ2-2; 7 bases are a match to TRBD1. The CDR3 runs 16 residues. Germline values: CDR1 SGHAT, CDR2 FQNNGV. With 4 bases clipped from V and 4 bases from J, the junction kept 9 bases outside the gene matches.

The rearrangement uses TRBV11-2 and TRBJ1-1; D may be TRBD1 (6 bases). In germline, CDR1 is SGHAT, CDR2 FQNNGV. V gave up 1 base and J gave up 1 base, with 13 bases separating them. This CDR3 is 16 amino acids long. CDR3 DNA: TGTGCCAGCAGCTTAGGCTCCAGGGGCCCGAACACTGAAGCTTTCTTT. Amino acid sequence: CASSLGSRGPNTEAFF.

In its sample, this clone was seen a few times. The rearrangement joins TRBV27 to TRBJ1-2, with TRBD1 identical over 7 bases. The V and J ends lost 8 bases and 8 bases, in that order; junction bases with no gene match: 8. CDR3 size: 12 residues. From germline, CDR1 is MNHEY and CDR2 SMNVEV (reference sequence). The CDR3 DNA follows: TGTGCCAGCCGTTACAGGGGTGGGGGCTACACCTTC. This translates into CASRYRGGGYTF.

V gene TRBV29-1 combines with J gene TRBJ1-2; D might be TRBD1 (5 bases). The CDR3 contains 12 residues. CDR1 and CDR2 (germline): SQVTM, ANQGSEA. Trimming left V 1 base short and J 6 bases short, with 9 bases between. The CDR3 here is CSVEGQGDGYTF. CDR3 DNA sequence: TGCAGCGTTGAAGGGCAGGGCGATGGCTACACCTTC.

This clone was seen a handful of times. The J gene is TRBJ1-1, the V gene TRBV7-3; no definite D call. Germline V gene sequence: CDR1 SGHTA, CDR2 FQGTGA. Trimming removed 0 bases from V and 3 bases from J, with 5 bases in between. The CDR3 loop spans 13 amino acids. CDR3 DNA: TGTGCCAGCAGCTTAACCGGTCACACTGAAGCTTTCTTT. Amino acid sequence: CASSLTGHTEAFF.

The chain uses TRBV7-8 and TRBJ2-3, with TRBD1 identical over 7 bases. Losses at the gene ends were 5 bases for V and 1 base for J; bases not matched to a gene: 15. CDR1 is SGHVS, CDR2 FQNEAQ, per germline. The CDR3 spans 18 residues. The CDR3 loop reads CASSLTLARGTGTDTQYF. In nucleotides, the CDR3 is TGTGCCAGCAGCCTAACCTTGGCCAGGGGGACGGGCACAGATACGCAGTATTTT.

This clone was found once. The CDR3 DNA sequence: TGTGCCAGCAGTGACAGGACAGGGGGAAAGGGTTCACCCCTCCACTTT. This encodes CASSDRTGGKGSPLHF. The chain employs TRBV6-4 and TRBJ1-6; 10 bases are shared with TRBD1. Per the germline V gene, CDR1 is MRHNA and CDR2 is SNTAGT. This CDR3 is built from 16 residues. Germline trimming cut 2 bases from V and 9 bases from J; bases unmatched to any gene: 7.

Ten or more counts support this clone. V gene TRBV5-4 combines with J gene TRBJ1-1, with D perhaps matching TRBD1 (5 bases). The germline V and J ends were trimmed by 5 bases and 3 bases, with 20 bases remaining between them. CDR3 length: 16 amino acids. Germline CDR1 is SGHNT and CDR2 is YYREEE (reference sequence). For the CDR3, the DNA is TGTGCCAGCAGATCGGGGGTCGGGCAGGGCCACACTGAAGCTTTCTTT. Amino acids: CASRSGVGQGHTEAFF.

The rearrangement joins TRBV5-8 to TRBJ1-5; the match to TRBD1 covers 7 bases. The CDR3 is 18 residues long. V lost 0 bases and J lost 3; bases outside the gene matches: 12. Germline assignment: CDR1 SGHTS and CDR2 YDEGEE. The CDR3, as DNA: TGTGCCAGCAGCTTGGCGACAGGGTCGTTCAAATACAATCAGCCCCAGCATTTT. Translated, it gives CASSLATGSFKYNQPQHF. Full variable domain (remainder filled in from reference TRBV5-8 and TRBJ1-5): EAGVTQSPTHLIKTRGQQATLRCSPISGHTSVYWYQQALGLGLQFLLWYDEGEERNRGNFPPRFSGRQFPNYSSELNVNALELEDSALYLCASSLATGSFKYNQPQHFGDGTRLSIL.

The V and J genes are TRBV10-3 and TRBJ1-1; tentative D call: TRBD1 (5 bases). The germline gives CDR1 ENHRY, CDR2 SYGVKD. Trimming left V 0 bases short and J 0 bases short, with 17 bases between. The length of the CDR3 is 18 residues. CDR3 nucleotide sequence: TGTGCCATCAGTGAGTCTAGGGCAGGGAGGACTATGAACACTGAAGCTTTCTTT. Encoded protein: CAISESRAGRTMNTEAFF.

This sequence joins TRBV6-1 and TRBJ2-7; possible D gene TRBD1, 5 bases. From germline, CDR1 is MNHNS and CDR2 SASEGT. This CDR3 region has 15 residues. Trimming took 1 base from V and 3 from J, leaving 13 bases between them. The CDR3 loop reads CASSEVRQSYYEQYF. In nucleotides, the CDR3 is TGTGCCAGCAGTGAAGTAAGACAGAGCTACTACGAGCAGTACTTC.

The CDR3 sequence: CASSLFGGPSSYNEQFF. CDR3 in DNA: TGTGCCAGCAGCTTATTCGGGGGACCAAGCTCCTACAATGAGCAGTTCTTC. The rearrangement uses TRBV7-6 and TRBJ2-1, with D maybe TRBD2 (6 bases). In germline, CDR1 is SGHVS, CDR2 FNYEAQ. The CDR3 totals 17 residues. Between the trimmed V and J ends, which lost 2 bases and 0 bases, there was a span of 14 bases.